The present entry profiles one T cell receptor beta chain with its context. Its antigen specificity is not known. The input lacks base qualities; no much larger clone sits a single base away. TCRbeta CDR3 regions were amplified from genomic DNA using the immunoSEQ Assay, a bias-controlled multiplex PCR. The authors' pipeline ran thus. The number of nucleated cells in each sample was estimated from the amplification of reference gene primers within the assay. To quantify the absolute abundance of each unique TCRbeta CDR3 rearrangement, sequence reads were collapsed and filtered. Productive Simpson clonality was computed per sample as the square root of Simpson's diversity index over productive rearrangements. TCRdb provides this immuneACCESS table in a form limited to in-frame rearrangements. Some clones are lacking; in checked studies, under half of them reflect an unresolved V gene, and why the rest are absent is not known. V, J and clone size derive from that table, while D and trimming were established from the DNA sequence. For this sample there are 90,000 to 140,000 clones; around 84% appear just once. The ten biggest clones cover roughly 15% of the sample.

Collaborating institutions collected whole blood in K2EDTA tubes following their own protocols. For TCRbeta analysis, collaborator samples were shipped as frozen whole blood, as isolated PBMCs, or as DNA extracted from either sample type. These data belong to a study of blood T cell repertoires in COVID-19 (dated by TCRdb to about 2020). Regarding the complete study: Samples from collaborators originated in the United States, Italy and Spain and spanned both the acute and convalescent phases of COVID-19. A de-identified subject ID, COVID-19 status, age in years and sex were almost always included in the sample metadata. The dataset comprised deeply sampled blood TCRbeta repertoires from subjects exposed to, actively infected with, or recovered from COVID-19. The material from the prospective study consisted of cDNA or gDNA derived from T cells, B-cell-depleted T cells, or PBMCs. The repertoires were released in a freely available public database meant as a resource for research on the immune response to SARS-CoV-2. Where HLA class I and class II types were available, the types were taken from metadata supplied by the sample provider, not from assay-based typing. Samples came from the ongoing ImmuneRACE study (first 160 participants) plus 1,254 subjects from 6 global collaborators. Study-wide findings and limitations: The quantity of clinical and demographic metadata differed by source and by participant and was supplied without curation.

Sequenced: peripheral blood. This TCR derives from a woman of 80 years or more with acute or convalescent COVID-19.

For the CDR3, the sequence is CASSLELITFF. The DNA sequence is as follows: TGTGCCAGCAGTTTGGAACTAATTACTTTCTTT. The chain employs TRBV6-5 and TRBJ1-1; the D segment cannot be called with confidence. Looking up the germline V gene yields CDR1 MNHEY and CDR2 SVGAGI. V and J are truncated by 4 bases and 12 bases respectively, leaving an intervening sequence of 12 bases. The CDR3, cysteine through phenylalanine, is 11 amino acids long. Only CDR3 DNA is held: 33 bases, read in frame from base 1.